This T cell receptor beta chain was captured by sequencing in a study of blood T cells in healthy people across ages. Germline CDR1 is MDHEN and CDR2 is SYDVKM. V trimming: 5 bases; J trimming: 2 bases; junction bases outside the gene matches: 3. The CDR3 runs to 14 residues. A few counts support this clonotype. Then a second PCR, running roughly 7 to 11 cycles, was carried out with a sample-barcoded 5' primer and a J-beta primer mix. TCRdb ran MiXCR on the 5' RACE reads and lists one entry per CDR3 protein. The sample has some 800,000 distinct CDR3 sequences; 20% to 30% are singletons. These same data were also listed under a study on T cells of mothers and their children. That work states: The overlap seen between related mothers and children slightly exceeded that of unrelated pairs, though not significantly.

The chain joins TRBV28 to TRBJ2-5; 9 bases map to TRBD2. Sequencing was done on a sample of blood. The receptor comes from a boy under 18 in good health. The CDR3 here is CASSTSGPQETQYF. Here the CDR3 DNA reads TGTGCCAGCAGTACTAGCGGGCCTCAAGAGACCCAGTACTTC.